This TCR beta chain was captured by sequencing in a study of T cell responses to AZD1222 COVID-19 vaccine. Regarding the study as a whole: Donors were chiefly white British, with a greater number of females, and clonal diversity was perhaps underestimated.

As concerns this clone: Its antigen is still unknown.

This table comes from immunoSEQ multiplex PCR, and its TCRdb copy is limited to in-frame clones, with some not included. This table has approximately 140,000 clones, around 93% appearing once. The CDR3 length is 13 residues. V was trimmed by 2 bases and J by 6 bases, leaving 7 bases between them. CDR1 MNHEY and CDR2 SVGEGT come from the germline V gene. The V gene is TRBV6-2 or TRBV6-3, the J gene TRBJ2-2; perhaps TRBD2 as D (5 bases). This clonotype originated in an adult in good health. Sequenced material: peripheral blood, taken on day 0 of AZD1222 vaccination. Here the CDR3 reads CASSYREPGELFF. The CDR3, as DNA: TGTGCCAGCAGTTACCGGGAACCCGGGGAGCTGTTTTTT.